Shown below are 3 T cell receptor beta chains from a single sample sequenced in a study of blood T cell repertoires in COVID-19. Profiling relied on immunoSEQ multiplex PCR, and the TCRdb table lists in-frame clones only, not all of them. The sample contains more than 200,000 clones, more than 85% of which appear only once. The specimen was PBMCs or T cells enriched from blood (not recorded which). The receptors derive from a woman in her 30s who had recovered from COVID-19.

V gene TRBV5-1 combines with J gene TRBJ2-2; D is possibly TRBD1 (6 bases). The CDR3 contains 16 residues. Trimming pared 3 bases from V and 0 bases from J, leaving 12 bases between. Germline V lookup: CDR1 SGHRS, CDR2 YFSETQ. CDR3 protein: CASSSTDSANTGELFF. The CDR3 bases are TGCGCCAGCAGCTCAACGGACAGCGCGAACACCGGGGAGCTGTTTTTT. The full variable domain, its missing parts supplied by reference TRBV5-1 and TRBJ2-2, is KAGVTQTPRYLIKTRGQQVTLSCSPISGHRSVSWYQQTPGQGLQFLFEYFSETQRNKGNFPGRFSGRQFSNSRSEMNVSTLELGDSALYLCASSSTDSANTGELFFGEGSRLTVL.

This chain joins TRBV5-6 and TRBJ2-7; D remains ambiguous. Germline values: CDR1 SGHDT, CDR2 YYEEEE. V was shortened by 3 bases and J by 0 bases, with 4 bases between the two germline ends. CDR3 length: 12 amino acids. The chain's CDR3 is CASSSVSYEQYF. The CDR3, as DNA: TGTGCCAGCAGCTCAGTCTCCTACGAGCAGTACTTC.

The J gene is TRBJ1-5, the V gene TRBV7-2; 10 positions agree with TRBD1. The V gene's germline CDR1 is SGHTA and CDR2 FQGNSA. Unmatched junction bases numbered 4, after V lost 0 bases and J lost 5 bases. The CDR3 is 16 residues long. CDR3 loop: CASSLAGTGAYQPQHF. For the CDR3, the DNA is TGTGCCAGCAGCTTAGCCGGGACAGGGGCTTATCAGCCCCAGCATTTT.